The 16 T cell receptor beta chains below come from one sample, sequenced in a study of neoadjuvant anti-PD-1 for oral cavity cancer. The time point is: after neoadjuvant nivolumab, at surgical resection. Method: immunoSEQ multiplex PCR; TCRdb's copy keeps in-frame clones and lacks some. The sample yields under 10,000 clones, around three fifths seen once. The sample in question was PBMCs, obtained after nivolumab (anti-PD-1) treatment. The receptor source for this set is a person between 40 and 85 years old with oral cavity squamous cell carcinoma.

This chain uses TRBV6-5 with TRBJ1-2, with no clear D. Germline V gene sequence: CDR1 MNHEY, CDR2 SVGAGI. Trimming shortened V by 7 bases and J by 5 bases, and 17 bases separated the two germline ends. This CDR3 has 14 amino acids. CDR3 bases: TGTGCCAGCAATCCCTCGGCGGGGAAGTATGGCTACACCTTC. This sequence encodes CASNPSAGKYGYTF.

The rearrangement uses TRBV23-1 and TRBJ1-4, with D maybe TRBD1 (5 bases). TRBV23-1 has ORF status, its function being uncertain. This CDR3 has 16 amino acids. V lost 0 bases and J lost 6, with 14 bases in between. CDR3 sequence (DNA): TGCGCCAGCAGTCAATCTCGGAGGGGTAGGTATGAAAAACTGTTTTTT. Encoded protein: CASSQSRRGRYEKLFF.

V and J are TRBV30 and TRBJ2-7; 9 bases fit TRBD1. The germline V gene has CDR1 GTSNPN and CDR2 SVGIG (reference sequence). Germline trimming cut 2 bases from V and 7 bases from J; bases unmatched to any gene: 12. The CDR3 contains 15 residues. The CDR3 is CAWSPSGTGYREQYF. The CDR3 DNA reads as TGTGCCTGGAGTCCATCCGGGACAGGGTACAGGGAGCAGTACTTC. The entire variable domain, with the rest obtained from reference TRBV30 and TRBJ2-7, is as follows: SQTIHQWPATLVQPVGSPLSLECTVEGTSNPNLYWYRQAAGRGLQLLFYSVGIGQISSEVPQNLSASRPQDRQFILSSKKLLLSDSGFYLCAWSPSGTGYREQYFGPGTRLTVT.

There are a few counts of this clone. This CDR3 reads CASSFYLQQSSYEQYF. CDR3 in DNA: TGTGCCAGCAGCTTTTATCTTCAGCAGAGCTCCTACGAGCAGTACTTC. The V gene is TRBV11-2, the J gene TRBJ2-7, with no clear D. The CDR3 sequence is 16 residues long. With 3 bases removed from V and 0 bases from J, the gap between germline ends came to 15 bases. Germline CDR1 is SGHAT and CDR2 is FQNNGV.

The chain carries TRBV7-2 and TRBJ1-2; possibly TRBD1 for D (6 bases). Trimming cost V 4 bases and J 0 bases, with 12 bases left between them. The germline V gene encodes CDR1 SGHTA and CDR2 FQGNSA. The length of the CDR3 is 15 residues. The CDR3 region has the DNA TGTGCCAGCAGCTACAGGGCTCTAGCTAACTATGGCTACACCTTC. Its protein product is CASSYRALANYGYTF.

The chain carries TRBV7-9 and TRBJ2-3, with D perhaps matching TRBD1 or TRBD2 (5 bases each). Trimming shortened V by 1 base and J by 5 bases, and 10 bases separated the two germline ends. CDR1 and CDR2 from the germline V gene are SEHNR and FQNEAQ (reference sequence). The CDR3 contains 14 residues. The CDR3 here is CASSLGGKLDTQYF. The CDR3 region has the DNA TGTGCCAGCAGCTTAGGGGGGAAATTAGATACGCAGTATTTT.

The chain uses TRBV7-2 and TRBJ2-2; D is possibly TRBD1 or TRBD2 (5 bases each). Trimming removed 5 bases at V and 0 bases at J, with 16 bases between. CDR1 and CDR2 from the germline V gene are SGHTA and FQGNSA. The CDR3 contains 17 residues. The CDR3 coding sequence is TGTGCCAGCAGCGGGCCGAGGGGAGCTTCGAACACCGGGGAGCTGTTTTTT. Translated, it gives CASSGPRGASNTGELFF.

The chain combines TRBV7-8 with TRBJ2-7, with unresolved D. Trimming took 5 bases from V and 4 from J, leaving 18 bases between them. Germline V lookup: CDR1 SGHVS, CDR2 FQNEAQ. The CDR3 length is 15 residues. In DNA, the CDR3 is TGTGCCAGCAGCATTATAACCGGGCACGCGTACGAGCAGTACTTC. This codes for CASSIITGHAYEQYF.

This clone showed up just a few times. This CDR3 is CASGGGTGSSPLHF. The DNA for the CDR3 is TGTGCCAGTGGCGGCGGGACAGGGTCGTCACCCCTCCACTTT. The chain combines TRBV19 with TRBJ1-6; 9 positions agree with TRBD1. This CDR3 contains 14 residues. V shed 8 bases, J shed 10 bases, and the junction held 9 bases outside the gene matches. Germline V gene data show CDR1 as LNHDA and CDR2 as SQIVND (reference sequence).

This clone was seen only a few times. The chain uses TRBV5-6 and TRBJ1-6; D remains unclear. CDR1 is SGHDT, CDR2 YYEEEE, per germline. The CDR3 covers 12 residues. V lost 1 base and J 15 bases, leaving 11 bases between the germline ends. The CDR3 nucleotides are TGTGCCAGCAGCTTGAAAGGGAGGGTCCTCCACTTT. It specifies CASSLKGRVLHF.

The chain joins TRBV7-8 to TRBJ2-2; 7 nucleotides agree with TRBD1. Germline loops: CDR1 SGHVS, CDR2 FQNEAQ. The CDR3 runs to 16 residues. V lost 5 bases to trimming and J lost 1 base; unmatched junction nucleotides: 7. The CDR3: CASSPEDRKNTGELFF. The DNA for the CDR3 is TGTGCCAGCAGCCCCGAGGACAGGAAGAACACCGGGGAGCTGTTTTTT.

This clone was seen only a few times. The CDR3: CASTPTSDRVYEQYF. The CDR3 DNA reads TGTGCCAGCACCCCAACCTCGGACAGGGTCTACGAGCAGTACTTC. This chain joins TRBV27 and TRBJ2-7; TRBD1 matches at 8 bases. The germline V gene encodes CDR1 MNHEY and CDR2 SMNVEV (reference sequence). The CDR3 runs 15 residues. V shed 7 bases and J 3 bases; nucleotides not matched to a gene: 11.

The chain is built from TRBV29-1 and TRBJ1-1; 8 nucleotides agree with TRBD1. V trimming: 4 bases; J trimming: 4 bases; junction bases outside the gene matches: 8. The CDR3 is 14 residues long. CDR1 and CDR2 (germline): SQVTM, ANQGSEA. CDR3 in DNA: TGCAGCGTTGTATGGCAGGGGGCCCTCACTGAAGCTTTCTTT. It yields the protein CSVVWQGALTEAFF.

The V gene is TRBV27, the J gene TRBJ2-7, with D perhaps TRBD2 (5 bases). V lost 2 bases to trimming and J lost 5 bases, with 13 bases between them. This CDR3 spans 14 amino acids. Germline V gives CDR1 MNHEY, CDR2 SMNVEV (reference sequence). The CDR3 reads CASSLRGTRNEQYF. CDR3 DNA: TGTGCCAGCAGTTTACGGGGTACCCGGAACGAGCAGTACTTC.

This clone is categorized as medium-sized. The V and J genes are TRBV27 and TRBJ1-1; the match to TRBD1 covers 9 bases. The V gene end was trimmed by 5 bases and the J gene end by 0 bases; junction bases not matched to a gene: 7. This CDR3 region has 16 residues. Germline-derived CDR1 and CDR2 are MNHEY and SMNVEV (reference sequence). The CDR3 DNA is TGTGCCAGCAGTCCGGGACAGGGATTTATGAACACTGAAGCTTTCTTT. Translation: CASSPGQGFMNTEAFF.

This clone came up once. V and J are TRBV7-8 and TRBJ1-1; D not certain. The CDR3 consists of 15 residues. Trimming removed 0 bases at V and 5 bases at J, with 13 bases between. Germline V gene lookup returns CDR1 SGHVS and CDR2 FQNEAQ. CDR3 DNA: TGTGCCAGCAGCTTAGCAGGAGCCCTCTTTACTGAAGCTTTCTTT. Residues: CASSLAGALFTEAFF.